This entry lists 12 T cell receptor beta chains sequenced from one sample in a study of CD8+ T cells in alopecia areata. Sequencing relied on a cDNA template that was reverse transcribed from extracted RNA. Assay used: immunoSEQ multiplex PCR; TCRdb lists only in-frame clones, some missing. The sample includes approximately 180,000 clones, approximately 65% of them seen just once. Sequenced material: CD8+ T cells sorted from blood, taken at week 0. Receptors were obtained from a human donor with alopecia areata.

The J gene is TRBJ1-1, the V gene TRBV6-5; 9 nucleotides match TRBD1. CDR3 length: 15 residues. The V and J ends lost 5 bases and 2 bases, in that order; junction bases with no gene match: 6. CDR1 is MNHEY, CDR2 SVGAGI, per germline. CDR3 amino acids: CASSAYRGRNTEAFF. In DNA form, the CDR3 reads TGTGCCAGCAGTGCCTACAGGGGGCGTAACACTGAAGCTTTCTTT.

This clone was counted at least ten times. This chain uses TRBV7-3 with TRBJ2-7, with TRBD2 as a possible D gene (5 bases). Germline lookup yields CDR1 SGHTA and CDR2 FQGTGA. CDR3 length: 13 residues. The V end lost 5 bases, the J end lost 7 bases, and 15 bases lay between the germline ends. The DNA for the CDR3 is TGTGCCAGCAGCCAGGCGGTGGACTGGGAGCAGTACTTC. Its translation is CASSQAVDWEQYF. Drawing the rest from reference TRBV7-3 and TRBJ2-7, the complete variable domain is GAGVSQTPSNKVTEKGKYVELRCDPISGHTALYWYRQSLGQGPEFLIYFQGTGAADDSGLPNDRFFAVRPEGSVSTLKIQRTERGDSAVYLCASSQAVDWEQYFGPGTRLTVT.

Here the CDR3 reads CASQIAGRNYEQYF. CDR3 sequence (DNA): TGTGCCAGCCAAATAGCGGGGCGAAACTACGAGCAGTACTTC. This chain connects TRBV6-5 to TRBJ2-7; the match to TRBD2 covers 8 bases. This CDR3 has 14 amino acids. Germline assignment: CDR1 MNHEY and CDR2 SVGAGI. Trimming at V came to 8 bases and at J to 3 bases, leaving 9 bases not matched to a gene.

The chain couples TRBV25-1 to TRBJ2-7; D gene uncertain. Germline CDR1 reads MGHDK; CDR2 reads SYGVNS. V was cut by 3 bases and J by 0 bases, with 9 bases left in between. The CDR3 extends over 14 amino acids. The CDR3 DNA is TGTGCCAGCAGTGAGGGCTCAGCCTCCTACGAGCAGTACTTC. Its translation: CASSEGSASYEQYF.

This chain joins TRBV4-1 and TRBJ2-1; TRBD1 matches 11 bases. V lost 0 bases and J lost 8; bases outside the gene matches: 9. The CDR3 consists of 17 residues. In germline, CDR1 is MGHRA, CDR2 YSYEKL. CDR3 sequence: CASSQEFRDRGFYEQFF. DNA of the CDR3: TGCGCCAGCAGCCAAGAATTCAGGGACAGGGGGTTTTATGAGCAGTTCTTC.

This chain uses TRBV29-1 with TRBJ1-1, with D tentatively TRBD1 (5 bases). V was clipped by 1 base and J by 8 bases, with 8 bases between them. Germline values: CDR1 SQVTM, CDR2 ANQGSEA. CDR3 length equals 11 residues. The CDR3 protein is CSVEVWTEAFF. CDR3 in DNA: TGCAGCGTTGAAGTATGGACAGAAGCTTTCTTT.

The chain couples TRBV29-1 to TRBJ1-1, with 7 bases matching TRBD1. The J segment lost 0 bases and the V segment lost 5 bases, leaving 12 bases of the junction unmatched. CDR3 length equals 16 residues. From germline, CDR1 is SQVTM and CDR2 ANQGSEA. The CDR3 region is CSVKGSGDRLNTEAFF. In nucleotides, the CDR3 is TGCAGCGTTAAAGGGTCGGGGGACAGACTGAACACTGAAGCTTTCTTT. Filled out from reference TRBV29-1 and TRBJ1-1, the complete variable domain reads SAVISQKPSRDICQRGTSLTIQCQVDSQVTMMFWYRQQPGQSLTLIATANQGSEATYESGFVIDKFPISRPNLTFSTLTVSNMSPEDSSIYLCSVKGSGDRLNTEAFFGQGTRLTVV.

The J gene is TRBJ1-2, the V gene TRBV7-2; D is possibly TRBD1 (5 bases). The CDR3 is 14 amino acids. Germline V lookup: CDR1 SGHTA, CDR2 FQGNSA. Trimming took 1 base from V and 2 from J, leaving 8 bases between them. CDR3 protein: CASSLGPGNYGYTF. CDR3 nucleotides: TGTGCCAGCAGCTTAGGACCAGGGAACTATGGCTACACCTTC.

V and J are TRBV6-5 and TRBJ1-5; D gene ambiguous. Trimming took off 4 bases at V and 6 bases at J, with 13 bases between the two ends. Germline V gene data show CDR1 as MNHEY and CDR2 as SVGAGI. The CDR3 covers 14 residues. CDR3 in DNA: TGTGCCAGCAGTTTCACCTCCGGGAGTCAGCCCCAGCATTTT. As protein: CASSFTSGSQPQHF.

This clone was seen more than once but under ten times. V and J are TRBV7-9 and TRBJ1-1; no clear D. Trimming shortened V by 7 bases and J by 1 base, and 10 bases separated the two germline ends. This CDR3 comprises 13 residues. In germline, CDR1 is SEHNR, CDR2 FQNEAQ (reference sequence). The CDR3 here is CASKSTPNTEAFF. CDR3 sequence (DNA): TGTGCCAGCAAATCTACACCGAACACTGAAGCTTTCTTT.

This chain's CDR3 is CARKRTGGAETQYF. DNA for the CDR3: TGTGCCAGGAAAAGAACAGGGGGCGCGGAGACCCAGTACTTC. J is TRBJ2-5 and V is TRBV2, with TRBD1 identical over 9 bases. V trimming: 9 bases; J trimming: 5 bases; junction bases outside the gene matches: 10. This CDR3 region has 14 residues. Germline loops: CDR1 SNHLY, CDR2 FYNNEI.

The V and J genes are TRBV18 and TRBJ2-4, with TRBD2 as a possible D gene (6 bases). CDR1 and CDR2 from the germline V gene are KGHSH and LQKENI. The V end was cut by 3 bases, the J end by 2 bases, with 11 bases between. The length of the CDR3 is 15 residues. In nucleotides, the CDR3 is TGTGCCAGCTCACCTTCGGAGGGACCCAAAAACATTCAGTACTTC. It specifies CASSPSEGPKNIQYF.